One and the same sample provided the 32 T cell receptor beta chains below, sequenced in a study of cytomegalovirus exposure and HLA in healthy donors. The PCR had 60 Vbeta and 13 Jbeta primers. The repertoire was sequenced with immunoSEQ multiplex PCR; TCRdb's copy has only in-frame clones and lacks some. In the table there are fewer than 150,000 clones, around 70% of which are singletons. Sequences were obtained from PBMCs. The receptors were gathered from a woman aged 35 to 49 in good health and CMV-seropositive.

The rearrangement joins TRBV9 to TRBJ1-5, with D hard to call. Germline V gene lookup returns CDR1 SGDLS and CDR2 YYNGEE. V lost 3 bases and J lost 0, with 7 bases in between. CDR3 length: 14 amino acids. This CDR3 reads CASSAVDSNQPQHF. The CDR3 DNA reads as TGTGCCAGCAGCGCGGTCGATAGCAATCAGCCCCAGCATTTT.

The chain has TRBV7-9 and TRBJ1-2; D gene uncertain. The V gene lost 4 bases and the J gene lost 5 bases, with 11 bases spanning the gap. The CDR3 spans 13 residues. Germline CDR1 SEHNR, CDR2 FQNEAQ (reference sequence). The CDR3 loop is CASSSGGWYGYTF. The CDR3 region has the DNA TGTGCCAGCAGCTCGGGAGGATGGTATGGCTACACCTTC. The complete variable domain, with remaining parts taken from reference TRBV7-9 and TRBJ1-2, reads DTGVSQNPRHKITKRGQNVTFRCDPISEHNRLYWYRQTLGQGPEFLTYFQNEAQLEKSRLLSDRFSAERPKGSFSTLEIQRTEQGDSAMYLCASSSGGWYGYTFGSGTRLTVV.

The chain carries TRBV30 and TRBJ1-5; no clear D. Looked up from germline, CDR1 is GTSNPN and CDR2 is SVGIG (reference sequence). V was pared by 2 bases and J by 5 bases, with 10 bases between. This CDR3 is 13 amino acids long. CDR3 sequence reads: CAWSLTGYQPQHF. CDR3 in DNA: TGTGCCTGGAGTTTGACGGGGTATCAGCCCCAGCATTTT.

The rearrangement joins TRBV7-6 to TRBJ1-1, with D perhaps TRBD1 (5 bases). CDR3 length: 17 residues. The germline V gene encodes CDR1 SGHVS and CDR2 FNYEAQ. V lost 1 base and J 1 base, leaving 16 bases between the germline ends. CDR3 bases: TGTGCCAGCAGCTTAGAGAGGCAGGGTCTGCGGAACACTGAAGCTTTCTTT. It translates to CASSLERQGLRNTEAFF.

CDR3 in DNA: TGCGCCAGCAGCTTGGCTGGCGGGAATGGGAATGAGCAGTTCTTC. Its translation is CASSLAGGNGNEQFF. V and J are TRBV5-1 and TRBJ2-1; TRBD2 is a possible D gene (6 bases). CDR3 length: 15 residues. The V and J ends lost 0 bases and 7 bases respectively, with 14 bases between them. Per germline, CDR1 SGHRS and CDR2 YFSETQ.

The chain links TRBV30 to TRBJ2-1; 7 bases fit TRBD1. Germline V gene lookup returns CDR1 GTSNPN and CDR2 SVGIG (reference sequence). The CDR3 consists of 13 residues. Unmatched junction bases numbered 5, after V lost 3 bases and J lost 6 bases. This CDR3 is CAWRRDSLNEQFF. DNA of the CDR3: TGTGCCTGGAGAAGGGACAGTCTCAATGAGCAGTTCTTC.

This clone was counted between two and nine times. The gene calls are TRBV7-9 and TRBJ2-3; 7 bases align to TRBD2. The germline V gene encodes CDR1 SEHNR and CDR2 FQNEAQ (reference sequence). Trimming took 0 bases from V and 2 from J; bases not matched to a gene: 2. The CDR3 is 15 residues long. CDR3 loop: CASSLAGGNTDTQYF. The CDR3 nucleotides are TGTGCCAGCAGCTTAGCGGGAGGGAACACAGATACGCAGTATTTT.

This sequence joins TRBV7-2 and TRBJ2-1, with a possible D match to TRBD2 (7 bases). The germline CDR1 and CDR2 sequences are SGHTA and FQGNSA. V was trimmed by 5 bases and J by 3 bases, leaving 14 bases between them. The length of the CDR3 is 15 residues. This chain's CDR3 is CASSPKGGHYNEQFF. As DNA, the CDR3 is TGTGCCAGCAGCCCCAAGGGGGGGCACTACAATGAGCAGTTCTTC.

V gene TRBV18 combines with J gene TRBJ2-7; 7 bases agree with TRBD2. The CDR3 spans 15 residues. The V segment lost 2 bases and the J segment 3 bases; nucleotides outside the gene matches: 7. CDR1 is KGHSH, CDR2 LQKENI, per germline. CDR3 sequence reads: CASSPGPSGGYEQYF. As DNA, the CDR3 is TGTGCCAGCTCACCAGGCCCTAGCGGAGGCTACGAGCAGTACTTC.

This clone was detected only once. This rearrangement joins TRBV9 to TRBJ1-1, with TRBD1 matching over 7 bases. This CDR3 has 14 amino acids. Trimming at V came to 3 bases and at J to 4 bases, leaving 6 bases not matched to a gene. The germline V gene has CDR1 SGDLS and CDR2 YYNGEE. In DNA, the CDR3 is TGTGCCAGCAGCGGCGACAGGGAGACCACTGAAGCTTTCTTT. Translation: CASSGDRETTEAFF.

This chain connects TRBV7-9 to TRBJ2-3; TRBD2 matches 10 bases. CDR3 length: 17 amino acids. The germline V gene encodes CDR1 SEHNR and CDR2 FQNEAQ (reference sequence). The V and J ends lost 0 bases and 6 bases, in that order; junction bases with no gene match: 9. CDR3 sequence: CASSLAASGGSGDTQYF. In nucleotides, the CDR3 is TGTGCCAGCAGCTTAGCGGCTAGCGGGGGTTCAGGGGATACGCAGTATTTT.

Note on this clone: The CDR3 does not close with the conserved phenylalanine or tryptophan, likely indicating a read error. The limits of the CDR3 on the DNA are not certain, so only TCRdb's listed CDR3 is given. The chain is built from TRBV7-9 and TRBJ1-2; TRBD1 was called by the table and not checked on the DNA. The CDR3 is 14 amino acids long, termini counted. Germline V lookup: CDR1 SEHNR, CDR2 FQNEAQ (reference sequence). The CDR3 is CASSLGSGQGGNEL.

The gene calls are TRBV19 and TRBJ2-1; TRBD2 matches 11 bases. Germline-derived CDR1 and CDR2 are LNHDA and SQIVND (reference sequence). This CDR3 has 17 amino acids. After removal of 3 bases from V and 9 bases from J, the junction contained 13 bases not matched to a gene. This CDR3 is CASSMLAGGIAISEQFF. CDR3 coding DNA: TGTGCCAGTAGTATGCTAGCGGGAGGAATTGCAATAAGTGAGCAGTTCTTC.

The V and J genes are TRBV4-3 and TRBJ2-7, with D possibly being TRBD1 (5 bases). Trimming cost V 4 bases and J 2 bases, with 12 bases left between them. From germline, CDR1 is LGHNA and CDR2 YSLEER. CDR3 length: 14 amino acids. The CDR3 loop is CASSPSQGTYEQYF. The CDR3 coding sequence is TGCGCCAGCAGCCCGAGCCAGGGAACCTACGAGCAGTACTTC.

V is TRBV5-1 and J is TRBJ2-2; TRBD2 matches at 10 bases. Germline trimming cut 4 bases from V and 6 bases from J; bases unmatched to any gene: 9. The CDR3 covers 16 residues. Per germline, CDR1 SGHRS and CDR2 YFSETQ. As DNA, the CDR3 is TGCGCCAGCAGCGGAACTAGCGGGACCTACTCCGGGGAGCTGTTTTTT. Its translation: CASSGTSGTYSGELFF. Using reference TRBV5-1 and TRBJ2-2 for the parts outside the CDR3, the full variable domain is KAGVTQTPRYLIKTRGQQVTLSCSPISGHRSVSWYQQTPGQGLQFLFEYFSETQRNKGNFPGRFSGRQFSNSRSEMNVSTLELGDSALYLCASSGTSGTYSGELFFGEGSRLTVL.

J is TRBJ1-2 and V is TRBV27, with TRBD1 identical over 7 bases. This CDR3 spans 13 amino acids. The trim removed 5 bases at V and 2 bases at J, leaving 2 bases unmatched. The V gene's germline CDR1 is MNHEY and CDR2 SMNVEV (reference sequence). In DNA, the CDR3 is TGTGCCAGCAGTACGACAGGGAACTATGGCTACACCTTC. Its protein product is CASSTTGNYGYTF.

The chain uses TRBV5-1 and TRBJ2-7, with 8 nucleotides matching TRBD1. Germline-derived CDR1 and CDR2 are SGHRS and YFSETQ. The V gene end was trimmed by 4 bases and the J gene end by 6 bases; junction bases not matched to a gene: 12. This CDR3 region has 15 residues. The CDR3 loop reads CASSDGTGGQREQYF. The CDR3 nucleotides read TGCGCCAGCAGCGATGGAACAGGGGGTCAGCGCGAGCAGTACTTC.

A remark on this clone: The junction shows a germline mismatch at one end, possibly a read error. The chain links TRBV7-9 to TRBJ2-1; D ambiguous. The CDR3 covers 12 residues. The germline CDR1 and CDR2 sequences are SEHNR and FQNEAQ (reference sequence). CDR3 sequence reads: CASTLGGRGQFF. The CDR3 bases are TGTGCCAGCACCTTAGGCGGCCGCGGGCAGTTCTTC.

This clone occurred a few times. The chain carries TRBV21-1 and TRBJ1-6; the listed D gene, TRBD1, was not tested against the DNA. TRBV21-1 is flagged as a pseudogene. The CDR3 spans 15 residues. The CDR3 region has the DNA TGTGCCGGCAGACCGGGACAAGTCAATAATTCACCCCTCCACTTT. Its translation: CAGRPGQVNNSPLHF.

The rearrangement joins TRBV7-2 to TRBJ2-7, with D uncertain. Trimming took off 4 bases at V and 3 bases at J, with 4 bases between the two ends. Looked up from germline, CDR1 is SGHTA and CDR2 is FQGNSA. The CDR3 contains 11 residues. The CDR3 bases are TGTGCCAGCAGCTCAATCTACGAGCAGTACTTC. It specifies CASSSIYEQYF.

The rearrangement joins TRBV29-1 to TRBJ2-1; 7 nucleotides match TRBD2. The V and J ends lost 8 bases and 6 bases, in that order; junction bases with no gene match: 16. The CDR3 totals 15 residues. Germline V gene lookup returns CDR1 SQVTM and CDR2 ANQGSEA. This CDR3 is CSFSGYRPGANEQFF. In nucleotides, the CDR3 is TGCAGCTTTAGCGGGTACCGTCCCGGGGCCAATGAGCAGTTCTTC.

This chain connects TRBV5-1 to TRBJ2-5, with 10 bases matching TRBD1. CDR1 and CDR2 (germline): SGHRS, YFSETQ. V dropped 4 bases and J dropped 1; count of bases not matched to a gene: 4. This CDR3 comprises 15 residues. CDR3 sequence reads: CASSARDRGQETQYF. The CDR3 DNA is TGCGCCAGCAGCGCCCGGGACAGGGGCCAAGAGACCCAGTACTTC.

The chain combines TRBV9 with TRBJ1-4; a weak D match, TRBD1 (5 bases). This CDR3 spans 15 amino acids. The germline gives CDR1 SGDLS, CDR2 YYNGEE. Trimming removed 3 bases at V and 8 bases at J, with 17 bases between. CDR3 loop: CASSAPGTQGEKLFF. The CDR3 coding sequence is TGTGCCAGCAGCGCTCCCGGGACTCAGGGAGAAAAACTGTTTTTT.

This clone has more than one count but fewer than ten. The rearrangement joins TRBV11-3 to TRBJ2-7; 11 positions agree with TRBD2. In germline, CDR1 is SGHNT, CDR2 YENEEA. This CDR3 region has 14 residues. V was pared by 4 bases and J by 7 bases, with 6 bases of the junction left unmatched. The CDR3 sequence is CASSSLAGVGEQYF. The CDR3 nucleotides read TGTGCCAGCAGCTCACTAGCGGGAGTGGGGGAGCAGTACTTC.

This chain connects TRBV6-6 to TRBJ1-3; D is unresolved. Germline CDR1 MNHNY, CDR2 SVGAGI (reference sequence). The CDR3 runs to 13 residues. Trimming pared 6 bases from V and 2 bases from J, leaving 8 bases between. For the CDR3, the DNA is TGTGCCAGCAGCCCGCCAGCTGGAAACACCATATATTTT. Translated: CASSPPAGNTIYF.

Notes on this clone: The junction differs from germline at one of its ends, possibly a read error. This chain uses TRBV29-1 with TRBJ1-1; maybe TRBD1 (5 bases). Germline V gene lookup returns CDR1 SQVTM and CDR2 ANQGSEA. This CDR3 is built from 15 residues. The CDR3 region has the DNA TGCAGCGTTGAAGATTACTTCGGGAGGAGGGGATCAGCGTGCTTT. Translated, it gives CSVEDYFGRRGSACF. Complete variable domain (other parts from reference TRBV29-1 and TRBJ1-1): SAVISQKPSRDICQRGTSLTIQCQVDSQVTMMFWYRQQPGQSLTLIATANQGSEATYESGFVIDKFPISRPNLTFSTLTVSNMSPEDSSIYLCSVEDYFGRRGSACFGQGTRLTVV.

The V and J genes are TRBV4-3 and TRBJ1-2; D not resolved. Germline values: CDR1 LGHNA, CDR2 YSLEER. The CDR3 has 14 amino acids. Between the trimmed V and J ends, which lost 3 bases and 1 base, there was a span of 9 bases. The CDR3 DNA follows: TGCGCCAGCAGCCAGTTGAGAGTTAACTATGGCTACACCTTC. It encodes CASSQLRVNYGYTF.

This CDR3 reads CASRPTSTDTQYF. The CDR3 DNA reads as TGCGCCAGCAGGCCTACTAGCACAGATACGCAGTATTTT. The J gene is TRBJ2-3, the V gene TRBV4-1, with D hard to call. V dropped 6 bases and J dropped 0 bases, with 7 bases sitting between them. The CDR3 contains 13 residues. The germline V gene has CDR1 MGHRA and CDR2 YSYEKL.

The genes are TRBV20-1 and TRBJ2-7, with 7 bases identical to TRBD1. The CDR3 spans 11 residues. V lost 5 bases to trimming and J lost 3 bases; unmatched junction nucleotides: 1. Germline CDR1 reads DFQATT; CDR2 reads SNEGSKA (reference sequence). CDR3 amino acids: CSARQGYEQYF. The CDR3 nucleotides are TGCAGTGCTCGACAGGGCTACGAGCAGTACTTC.

The chain joins TRBV5-1 to TRBJ1-1, with D unclear. Per the germline V gene, CDR1 is SGHRS and CDR2 is YFSETQ. The CDR3 runs to 13 residues. V lost 0 bases and J 1 base, leaving 4 bases between the germline ends. CDR3 residues: CASSLAWNTEAFF. CDR3 DNA sequence: TGCGCCAGCAGCTTGGCCTGGAACACTGAAGCTTTCTTT.

J is TRBJ1-1 and V is TRBV4-1; maybe TRBD1 (6 bases). V was pared by 6 bases and J by 1 base, with 15 bases between. The length of the CDR3 is 15 residues. CDR1 MGHRA and CDR2 YSYEKL come from the germline V gene. CDR3 bases: TGCGCCAGCAGTCGCCTTATGACAGGGAACACTGAAGCTTTCTTT. It translates to CASSRLMTGNTEAFF.

The chain carries TRBV19 and TRBJ2-3, with unresolved D. Trimming removed 3 bases at V and 1 base at J, with 8 bases between. The germline V gene has CDR1 LNHDA and CDR2 SQIVND (reference sequence). There are 14 residues in the CDR3. For the CDR3, the DNA is TGTGCCAGTAGTATCGCGGTGGGCACAGATACGCAGTATTTT. Its translation: CASSIAVGTDTQYF.